This T cell receptor beta chain was captured in a study of blood T cell repertoires in COVID-19 (dated by TCRdb to the early 2020s). Context from the whole study: Samples from collaborators originated in the United States, Italy and Spain and spanned both the acute and convalescent phases of COVID-19. The prospective study material was composed of cDNA or gDNA derived from T cells, B-cell-depleted T cells, or PBMCs. The dataset comprised deeply sampled blood TCRbeta repertoires from subjects exposed to, actively infected with, or recovered from COVID-19. The repertoires were released in a freely available public database meant as a resource for research on the immune response to SARS-CoV-2. The samples were drawn from the first 160 participants of the ongoing ImmuneRACE study and from some 1,300 subjects provided by 6 global collaborators. Sample metadata almost always included a de-identified subject ID, COVID-19 status, age in years and sex. HLA class I and class II types, where available, came from metadata supplied by the sample provider rather than from assay-based typing.

TCRbeta CDR3 regions were amplified from genomic DNA by means of the immunoSEQ Assay, a bias-controlled multiplex PCR. The source study handled its data this way. Within the assay, amplification of reference gene primers was used to estimate how many nucleated cells each sample contained. Sequence reads were collapsed and filtered to measure the absolute abundance of every unique TCRbeta CDR3 rearrangement. For each sample, productive Simpson clonality was calculated as the square root of Simpson's diversity index across productive rearrangements. TCRdb stores this immuneACCESS table with in-frame sequences only. Part of the clones is absent; in the studies checked, under half of the shortfall reflects unresolved V genes, and no reason is known for the rest. The D gene and trimming were derived from the DNA, and the V and J assignments and clone size from that table. The sample table holds 200,000 to 250,000 clones, of which approximately 85% were seen once. The ten largest clones add up to about 12% of the sample.

This clone turned up a few times. Its specific antigen is unknown. Per-base quality was not reported, and no clone a single base away is much larger than it. The CDR3 sequence holds 15 residues, the cysteine and phenylalanine included. This entry keeps only the CDR3 DNA: 45 bases, framed from base 1. Ends trimmed: V by 3 bases, J by 5 bases; bases unmatched to a gene: 7. The germline V gene provides CDR1 SGHVS and CDR2 FQNEAQ. Findings and caveats that apply to the study as a whole: The amount of clinical and demographic metadata varied by source and participant and was provided uncurated.

Collaborating institutions collected whole blood in K2EDTA tubes following their own protocols. Collaborator samples were shipped for TCRbeta analysis as frozen whole blood, isolated PBMCs, or DNA extracted from either sample type. The sample was peripheral blood. The sequence links TRBV7-8 to TRBJ2-3; 8 bases in between match TRBD1. This sequence originates from a man older than 75 with acute or convalescent COVID-19. The CDR3 reads as follows: CASSLGQGAVDTQYF. The sequence in DNA is TGTGCCAGCAGCTTGGGCCAGGGGGCTGTAGATACGCAGTATTTT.